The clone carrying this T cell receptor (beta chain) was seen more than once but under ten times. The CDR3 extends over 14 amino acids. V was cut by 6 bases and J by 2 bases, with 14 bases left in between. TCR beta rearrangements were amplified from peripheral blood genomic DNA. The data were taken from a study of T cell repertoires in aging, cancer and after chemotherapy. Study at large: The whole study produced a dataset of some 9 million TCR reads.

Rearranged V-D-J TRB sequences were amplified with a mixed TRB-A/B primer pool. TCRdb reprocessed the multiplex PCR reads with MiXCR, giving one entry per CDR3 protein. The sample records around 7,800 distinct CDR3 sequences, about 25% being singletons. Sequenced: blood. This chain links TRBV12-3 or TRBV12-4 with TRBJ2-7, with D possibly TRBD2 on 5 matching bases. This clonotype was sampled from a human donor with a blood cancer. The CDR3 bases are TGTGCCAGCAGGCCGACTACTTTTACCTACGAGCAGTACTTC. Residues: CASRPTTFTYEQYF.